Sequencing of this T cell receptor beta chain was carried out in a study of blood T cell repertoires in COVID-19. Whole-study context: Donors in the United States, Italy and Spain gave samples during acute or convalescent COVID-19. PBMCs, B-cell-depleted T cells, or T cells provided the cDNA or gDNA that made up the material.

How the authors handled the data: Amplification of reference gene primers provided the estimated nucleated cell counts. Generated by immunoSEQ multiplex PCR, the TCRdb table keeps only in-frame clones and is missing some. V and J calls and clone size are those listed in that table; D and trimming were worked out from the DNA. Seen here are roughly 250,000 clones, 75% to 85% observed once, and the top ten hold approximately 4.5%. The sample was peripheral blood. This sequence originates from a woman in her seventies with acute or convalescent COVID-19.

CDR3 residues: CAWTGSYYGYTF. CDR3 nucleotides: TGTGCCTGGACAGGGTCCTACTATGGCTACACCTTC. The J gene is TRBJ1-2, the V gene TRBV30; possibly TRBD1 for D (5 bases). In germline, CDR1 is GTSNPN, CDR2 SVGIG (reference sequence). This CDR3 spans 12 amino acids. V was clipped by 4 bases and J by 3 bases, with 9 bases between them.